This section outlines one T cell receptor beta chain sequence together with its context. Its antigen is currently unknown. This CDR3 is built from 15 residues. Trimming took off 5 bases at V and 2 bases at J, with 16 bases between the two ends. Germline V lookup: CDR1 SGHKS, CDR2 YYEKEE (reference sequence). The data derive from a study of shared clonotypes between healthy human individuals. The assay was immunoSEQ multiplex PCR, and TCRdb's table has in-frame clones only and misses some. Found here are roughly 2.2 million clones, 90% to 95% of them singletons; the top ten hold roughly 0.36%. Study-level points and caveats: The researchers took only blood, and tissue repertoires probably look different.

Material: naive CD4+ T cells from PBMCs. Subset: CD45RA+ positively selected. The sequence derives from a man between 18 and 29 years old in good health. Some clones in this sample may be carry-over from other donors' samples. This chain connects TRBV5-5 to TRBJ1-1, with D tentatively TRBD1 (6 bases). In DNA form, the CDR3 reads TGTGCCAGCAGTTTCTCACCGGGACAAAACACTGAAGCTTTCTTT. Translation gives CASSFSPGQNTEAFF.